This TCR beta chain was identified during a study of cytomegalovirus exposure and HLA in healthy donors. About the study: One earlier analysis, a look at about 179 million T cells, found some 100 million unique TCR beta sequences.

The CDR3 contains 14 residues. The V end lost 5 bases, the J end lost 6 bases, and 14 bases lay between the germline ends. CDR1 is MNHNS and CDR2 is SASEGT in the germline V gene. Concerning this clone: Its antigen is unidentified.

Study conclusions and caveats: In a later analysis, 15,000 to 20,000 TCR beta sequences were associated with HLA alleles at 0.05 false discovery rate. Certain indistinguishable V segments, among them TRBV6-2 and TRBV6-3, were excluded.

In the PCR, 60 Vbeta and 13 Jbeta primers were used. Using immunoSEQ multiplex PCR, the repertoire was profiled, and TCRdb retains in-frame clones only, with some absent. Of 110,000 or so clones in the sample, over 75% are singletons; the top ten hold 1.5% to 2%. The source material was PBMCs. The sequence came from a man aged 35 to 55 in good health and CMV-seronegative. This sequence joins TRBV6-1 and TRBJ2-1; perhaps TRBD2 as D (6 bases). CDR3 bases: TGTGCCAGCAGTAGCGGGCGCGACCCCAATGAGCAGTTCTTC. It encodes CASSSGRDPNEQFF.